Shown below are 9 T cell receptor beta chains from a single sample sequenced in a study of human T cells and chemical hapten exposure. As to time point: patch test 1, 2 weeks after DPC sensitization. Described treatment: therapeutic diphenylcyclopropenone sensitization with weekly scalp DPC. One entry per CDR3 protein, called by TCRdb with MiXCR from the RACE reads. The sample records 180,000 or so distinct CDR3 sequences, around 13% being singletons. Sequenced material: whole blood, taken in connection with sensitization to the hapten diphenylcyclopropenone (DPC). Every receptor here comes from a woman in her thirties with alopecia areata. Some clones in this sample may be carry-over from other donors' samples.

The chain combines TRBV7-9 with TRBJ1-1; unclear D gene. The CDR3 extends over 14 amino acids. The V and J ends lost 2 bases and 7 bases respectively, with 14 bases between them. Per germline, CDR1 SEHNR and CDR2 FQNEAQ (reference sequence). CDR3 loop: CASSLMGSEVEAFF. CDR3 nucleotide sequence: TGTGCCAGCAGCTTAATGGGCTCCGAGGTTGAAGCTTTCTTT.

J is TRBJ1-2 and V is TRBV12-3 or TRBV12-4, with unresolved D. Trimming removed 5 bases at V and 8 bases at J, with 12 bases between. This CDR3 comprises 12 residues. In nucleotides, the CDR3 is TGTGCCAGCAGTGACGTCCTAGTGGGCTACACCTTC. Translating it yields CASSDVLVGYTF.

Many counts were recorded for this clonotype. The V and J genes are TRBV20-1 and TRBJ2-3; D is uncertain. V shed 3 bases and J shed 2 bases, with 18 bases lying between them. The germline gives CDR1 DFQATT, CDR2 SNEGSKA (reference sequence). CDR3 length: 16 amino acids. CDR3 coding DNA: TGCAGTGCTAGGCAAGGTTTCGGCACCACCACAGATACGCAGTATTTT. It specifies CSARQGFGTTTDTQYF.

This clonotype was picked up a small number of times. This chain uses TRBV20-1 with TRBJ1-4; 8 nucleotides line up with TRBD1. The CDR3 is 18 residues long. Germline CDR1 DFQATT, CDR2 SNEGSKA (reference sequence). V dropped 1 base and J dropped 0; count of bases not matched to a gene: 10. The CDR3 region has the DNA TGCAGTGCTAGAGCTTTCGACAGGGGAATTGCAACTAATGAAAAACTGTTTTTT. This translates into CSARAFDRGIATNEKLFF.

The rearrangement links TRBV6-1 to TRBJ1-1; no reliable D call. Germline CDR1 is MNHNS and CDR2 is SASEGT. This CDR3 spans 12 amino acids. V lost 3 bases and J 9 bases, leaving 11 bases between the germline ends. The CDR3 protein is CASSDSHRQAFF. The CDR3 nucleotides read TGTGCCAGCAGTGATTCTCATCGACAAGCTTTCTTT.

The chain combines TRBV18 with TRBJ2-3; no clear D gene. Germline loops: CDR1 KGHSH, CDR2 LQKENI. The CDR3 covers 15 residues. V lost 2 bases and J lost 2, with 11 bases in between. In DNA, the CDR3 is TGTGCCAGCTCACCATCCCGCGCCGTCACAGATACGCAGTATTTT. Protein: CASSPSRAVTDTQYF.

This clonotype was seen a handful of times. This chain connects TRBV10-3 to TRBJ2-1, with TRBD1 matching 7 bases. The CDR3 consists of 16 residues. Germline lookup yields CDR1 ENHRY and CDR2 SYGVKD. Germline trimming cut 0 bases from V and 5 bases from J; bases unmatched to any gene: 7. CDR3: CAISESYSGTDNEQFF. CDR3 in DNA: TGTGCCATCAGTGAGTCTTACTCCGGGACAGACAATGAGCAGTTCTTC.

This clonotype was detected only a few times. V gene TRBV11-2 combines with J gene TRBJ2-7; a possible D gene is TRBD1 (5 bases). This CDR3 spans 15 amino acids. Germline CDR1 SGHAT, CDR2 FQNNGV. The V end lost 1 base, the J end lost 6 bases, and 16 bases lay between the germline ends. The CDR3 DNA reads as TGTGCCAGCAGCTTAGTATGGGCAGGGTCAGGCGAGCAGTACTTC. Translating it yields CASSLVWAGSGEQYF.

This clonotype was counted only a few times. The genes are TRBV7-2 and TRBJ2-1, with TRBD2 matching 11 bases. CDR1 and CDR2 from the germline V gene are SGHTA and FQGNSA. The CDR3 consists of 15 residues. Trimming cost V 5 bases and J 5 bases; bases outside gene matches: 5. Written as DNA, the CDR3 is TGTGCCAGCAGCCCTAGCGGGAGGCCCCACAATGAGCAGTTCTTC. Translating it yields CASSPSGRPHNEQFF.